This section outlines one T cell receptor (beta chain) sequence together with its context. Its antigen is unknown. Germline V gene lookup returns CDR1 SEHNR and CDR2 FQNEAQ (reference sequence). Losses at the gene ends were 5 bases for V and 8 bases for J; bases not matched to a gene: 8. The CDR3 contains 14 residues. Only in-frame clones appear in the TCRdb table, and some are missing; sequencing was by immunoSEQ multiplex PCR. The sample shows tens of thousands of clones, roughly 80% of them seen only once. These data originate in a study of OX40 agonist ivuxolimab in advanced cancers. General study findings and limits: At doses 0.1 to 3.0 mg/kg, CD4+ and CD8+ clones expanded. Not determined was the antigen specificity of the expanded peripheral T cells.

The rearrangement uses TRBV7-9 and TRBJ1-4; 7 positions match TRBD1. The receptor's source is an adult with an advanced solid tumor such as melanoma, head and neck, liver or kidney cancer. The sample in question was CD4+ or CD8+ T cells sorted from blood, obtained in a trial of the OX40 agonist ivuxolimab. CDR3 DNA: TGTGCCAGCAGCCTCGGACAGGTCGGCGAAAAACTGTTTTTT. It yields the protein CASSLGQVGEKLFF.